This entry lists 3 T cell receptor beta chains sequenced from one sample in a study of cytomegalovirus exposure and HLA in healthy donors. Researchers ran the PCR with 60 Vbeta and 13 Jbeta primers. Sequenced by immunoSEQ multiplex PCR; TCRdb stores in-frame clones only, minus some. The table records 150,000 or so clones, around 76% of them present only once. Source material: PBMCs. The origin of the receptors is a woman in her 40s in good health and CMV-seronegative.

This sequence joins TRBV6-1 and TRBJ2-7, with 9 positions matching TRBD1. V lost 5 bases, J lost 7 bases, and 9 bases stayed unmatched. The germline CDR1 and CDR2 sequences are MNHNS and SASEGT. The CDR3 has 14 amino acids. CDR3 sequence: CASSLWDRDGEQYF. CDR3 nucleotides: TGTGCCAGCAGTCTCTGGGACAGGGACGGAGAGCAGTACTTC.

The rearrangement joins TRBV6-5 to TRBJ1-2; D is uncertain. The germline gives CDR1 MNHEY, CDR2 SVGAGI. The length of the CDR3 is 14 residues. The CDR3 DNA reads as TGTGCGACTAGGAAGGCGGGTACTAACTATGGCTACACCTTC. Protein product: CATRKAGTNYGYTF.

The DNA for the CDR3 is TGCGCCAGCAGCTTGATCGGGGGCGGGAGGGCCTCACCCAGCTCCTACAATGAGCAGTTCTTC. Amino acids: CASSLIGGGRASPSSYNEQFF. The V call is TRBV5-1, the J call TRBJ2-1, with 9 nucleotides matching TRBD2. The germline V gene encodes CDR1 SGHRS and CDR2 YFSETQ. With 1 base clipped from V and 0 bases from J, the junction kept 17 bases outside the gene matches. The CDR3 totals 21 residues.